The T cell receptor (beta chain) described here comes from a study of T cells in Graves' hyperthyroidism and ophthalmopathy. The germline V gene has CDR1 MDHEN and CDR2 SYDVKM. This CDR3 is built from 14 residues. V dropped 2 bases and J dropped 4; count of bases not matched to a gene: 2. Orbital computed tomography, thyroid ultrasound, serum thyroxine and TRAb, and clinical symptoms together informed the diagnoses. This clonotype was seen at least ten times. RNA transcripts yielded amplified TCR beta CDR3 regions. The HTBI primer set was used in a first-round RT-PCR of the TCR CDR3. Using its own MiXCR run on the multiplex PCR reads, TCRdb lists one record per CDR3 protein. The sample has hundreds of thousands of distinct CDR3 sequences, 17% seen once.

The V call is TRBV28, the J call TRBJ2-1; 7 nucleotides agree with TRBD2. This TCR derives from a woman under 30 with Graves' ophthalmopathy. The source material was blood. The CDR3 reads CASSLGLGYNEQFF. DNA of the CDR3: TGTGCCAGCAGTTTAGGACTAGGATACAATGAGCAGTTCTTC.